The 25 T cell receptor beta chains reported below all come from one sample, sequenced in a study of cytomegalovirus exposure and HLA in healthy donors. 13 Jbeta primers and 60 Vbeta primers were used for the PCR. Here immunoSEQ multiplex PCR was the method, and the copy in TCRdb shows in-frame clones only, minus some. The sample yields about 52,000 clones, about three quarters seen once. The sequencing input was PBMCs. The receptors shown here come from a man aged 18-30 years in good health and CMV-seronegative.

The chain couples TRBV6-5 to TRBJ1-1; TRBD1 might be the D (5 bases). CDR1 is MNHEY and CDR2 is SVGAGI in the germline V gene. CDR3 length: 13 residues. V lost 7 bases, J lost 5 bases, and 14 bases lay in between. The DNA for the CDR3 is TGTGCCAGCACCAAGGCTGGGGGGACTGAAGCTTTCTTT. It specifies CASTKAGGTEAFF.

The chain links TRBV9 to TRBJ2-7; D gene unclear. The V and J ends lost 1 base and 5 bases respectively, with 7 bases between them. The CDR3 length is 12 residues. Per the germline V gene, CDR1 is SGDLS and CDR2 is YYNGEE. DNA for the CDR3: TGTGCCAGCAGCGTACGAGATCACGAGCAGTACTTC. It specifies CASSVRDHEQYF.

J is TRBJ1-3 and V is TRBV30; D is unclear. The germline V gene encodes CDR1 GTSNPN and CDR2 SVGIG (reference sequence). V shed 7 bases and J shed 0 bases, with 16 bases lying between them. This CDR3 region has 15 residues. The CDR3: CAFPRSEGSGNTIYF. In DNA form, the CDR3 reads TGTGCCTTCCCCAGATCCGAGGGCTCTGGAAACACCATATATTTT.

The chain carries TRBV29-1 and TRBJ2-7; TRBD2 is a possible D gene (6 bases). V lost 6 bases and J lost 4, with 25 bases in between. This CDR3 spans 16 amino acids. CDR1 and CDR2 from the germline V gene are SQVTM and ANQGSEA. The CDR3 bases are TGCAGCGTGGGAGGTCTAGGCTTACTATCAGGTTACGAGCAGTACTTC. It encodes CSVGGLGLLSGYEQYF.

The chain links TRBV25-1 to TRBJ2-5; tentatively, D is TRBD1 (7 bases). With 1 base removed from V and 7 bases from J, the gap between germline ends came to 13 bases. CDR3 length equals 14 residues. Looked up from germline, CDR1 is MGHDK and CDR2 is SYGVNS. The CDR3 is CASSEFGGGGTQYF. CDR3 DNA sequence: TGTGCCAGCAGTGAATTTGGAGGGGGCGGGACCCAGTACTTC.

In nucleotides, the CDR3 is TGTGCCAGCAGCGTAGCTTCCCCAGGCACCGGGGAGCTGTTTTTT. Translated: CASSVASPGTGELFF. This rearrangement joins TRBV9 to TRBJ2-2; D is unresolved. This CDR3 spans 15 amino acids. The V and J ends lost 0 bases and 4 bases respectively, with 10 bases between them. Germline V gene data show CDR1 as SGDLS and CDR2 as YYNGEE. Complete variable domain (other parts from reference TRBV9 and TRBJ2-2): DSGVTQTPKHLITATGQRVTLRCSPRSGDLSVYWYQQSLDQGLQFLIQYYNGEERAKGNILERFSAQQFPDLHSELNLSSLELGDSALYFCASSVASPGTGELFFGEGSRLTVL.

The V and J genes are TRBV5-6 and TRBJ2-7, with TRBD1 identical over 7 bases. CDR3 length equals 16 residues. The germline V gene has CDR1 SGHDT and CDR2 YYEEEE. Unmatched junction bases numbered 12, after V lost 3 bases and J lost 3 bases. CDR3 protein: CASSSPLETGFYEQYF. CDR3 nucleotides: TGTGCCAGCAGCTCGCCTCTCGAGACAGGGTTCTACGAGCAGTACTTC. The full variable domain, its missing parts supplied by reference TRBV5-6 and TRBJ2-7, is DAGVTQSPTHLIKTRGQQVTLRCSPKSGHDTVSWYQQALGQGPQFIFQYYEEEERQRGNFPDRFSGHQFPNYSSELNVNALLLGDSALYLCASSSPLETGFYEQYFGPGTRLTVT.

The chain links TRBV5-1 to TRBJ2-7, with a tentative D call TRBD1 (5 bases). V was pared by 4 bases and J by 0 bases, with 17 bases between. The germline V gene has CDR1 SGHRS and CDR2 YFSETQ. The CDR3 loop spans 16 amino acids. CDR3 in amino acids: CASSATNGQVSYEQYF. CDR3 sequence (DNA): TGCGCCAGCAGCGCGACAAACGGACAAGTCTCCTACGAGCAGTACTTC. The full variable domain, with the rest looked up from reference TRBV5-1 and TRBJ2-7, is KAGVTQTPRYLIKTRGQQVTLSCSPISGHRSVSWYQQTPGQGLQFLFEYFSETQRNKGNFPGRFSGRQFSNSRSEMNVSTLELGDSALYLCASSATNGQVSYEQYFGPGTRLTVT.

This clone has a handful of counts. The chain carries TRBV6-5 and TRBJ1-6; 9 nucleotides line up with TRBD1. Germline CDR1 and CDR2: MNHEY and SVGAGI. After removal of 1 base from V and 7 bases from J, the junction contained 5 bases not matched to a gene. CDR3 length: 16 residues. The CDR3 loop is CASSYYRGQGNSPLHF. For the CDR3, the DNA is TGTGCCAGCAGTTACTATCGAGGACAGGGGAATTCACCCCTCCACTTT.

The chain couples TRBV11-2 to TRBJ1-1; tentatively, D is TRBD1 (5 bases). The CDR3 covers 13 residues. CDR1 is SGHAT and CDR2 is FQNNGV in the germline V gene. Trimming removed 1 base from V and 5 bases from J, with 8 bases in between. CDR3 protein: CASSLVGGTEAFF. The CDR3 DNA reads as TGTGCCAGCAGCTTAGTGGGGGGAACTGAAGCTTTCTTT.

The chain couples TRBV4-1 to TRBJ2-7, with 9 bases matching TRBD1. The CDR3 is 16 residues long. With 2 bases clipped from V and 1 base from J, the junction kept 6 bases outside the gene matches. Per germline, CDR1 MGHRA and CDR2 YSYEKL. The CDR3 sequence is CASSQKGGQGSYEQYF. Here the CDR3 DNA reads TGCGCCAGCAGCCAAAAGGGAGGACAGGGGTCCTACGAGCAGTACTTC.

The chain couples TRBV25-1 to TRBJ2-3; no clear D gene. The CDR3 extends over 13 amino acids. The germline V gene encodes CDR1 MGHDK and CDR2 SYGVNS. V lost 0 bases to trimming and J lost 10 bases, with 11 bases between them. CDR3 DNA sequence: TGTGCCAGCAGTGAATATGAAGAGTCCGCGCAGTATTTT. It encodes CASSEYEESAQYF.

The chain combines TRBV6-6 with TRBJ2-7; TRBD1 matches 10 bases. The V gene's germline CDR1 is MNHNY and CDR2 SVGAGI (reference sequence). The CDR3 runs to 13 residues. Trimming cost V 7 bases and J 4 bases; bases outside gene matches: 4. CDR3 in amino acids: CASTRDRGYEQYF. The CDR3 region has the DNA TGTGCCAGCACCCGGGACAGGGGTTACGAGCAGTACTTC.

The chain is built from TRBV11-2 and TRBJ1-3; D not resolved. V lost 5 bases to trimming and J lost 0 bases, with 14 bases between them. This CDR3 comprises 16 residues. CDR1 and CDR2 (germline): SGHAT, FQNNGV. The CDR3 sequence is CASSKAGTISGNTIYF. DNA of the CDR3: TGTGCCAGCAGCAAGGCAGGCACCATCTCTGGAAACACCATATATTTT. The entire variable domain, with the rest obtained from reference TRBV11-2 and TRBJ1-3, is as follows: EAGVAQSPRYKIIEKRQSVAFWCNPISGHATLYWYQQILGQGPKLLIQFQNNGVVDDSQLPKDRFSAERLKGVDSTLKIQPAKLEDSAVYLCASSKAGTISGNTIYFGEGSWLTVV.

This clone was seen only a few times. The rearrangement links TRBV7-2 to TRBJ2-7; 7 nucleotides line up with TRBD1. The CDR3 runs 15 residues. CDR1 is SGHTA, CDR2 FQGNSA, per germline. Losses at the gene ends were 1 base for V and 3 bases for J; bases not matched to a gene: 6. The CDR3 loop is CASSLETGVYYEQYF. The CDR3 bases are TGTGCCAGCAGCTTAGAAACAGGGGTCTACTACGAGCAGTACTTC.

V usage is TRBV28 and J usage is TRBJ1-5, with TRBD1 as a possible D gene (5 bases). Germline lookup yields CDR1 MDHEN and CDR2 SYDVKM. Trimming left V 3 bases short and J 2 bases short, with 11 bases between. The CDR3 is 15 amino acids. The CDR3 sequence is CASSFSSRGNQPQHF. The CDR3, as DNA: TGTGCCAGCAGTTTTAGTAGCAGGGGCAATCAGCCCCAGCATTTT.

In this sample, this clone turned up a few times. The chain employs TRBV7-9 and TRBJ1-6, with 7 bases identical to TRBD1. The CDR3 consists of 13 residues. V shed 3 bases and J 9 bases; nucleotides not matched to a gene: 2. Per germline, CDR1 SEHNR and CDR2 FQNEAQ (reference sequence). CDR3 region: CASSFGDSSPLHF. CDR3 DNA: TGTGCCAGCAGCTTTGGGGACAGTTCACCCCTCCACTTT.

The chain is built from TRBV7-9 and TRBJ2-7; D is possibly TRBD2 (5 bases). Germline-derived CDR1 and CDR2 are SEHNR and FQNEAQ (reference sequence). V lost 1 base, J lost 4 bases, and 11 bases lay in between. CDR3 length: 14 residues. CDR3 region: CASSLGLGGYEQYF. The CDR3 coding sequence is TGTGCCAGCAGCTTAGGTCTCGGCGGGTACGAGCAGTACTTC.

V usage is TRBV2 and J usage is TRBJ2-3; 9 bases align to TRBD2. The CDR3 is 17 residues long. Germline V CDR1 and CDR2: SNHLY, FYNNEI. V was pared by 0 bases and J by 5 bases, with 9 bases of the junction left unmatched. The CDR3 protein is CASSEARLAGRVDTQYF. Here the CDR3 DNA reads TGTGCCAGCAGTGAAGCGAGGCTAGCGGGACGTGTAGATACGCAGTATTTT.

The chain recombines TRBV29-1 with TRBJ2-2, with D maybe TRBD2 (5 bases). Per the germline V gene, CDR1 is SQVTM and CDR2 is ANQGSEA. The V end was cut by 5 bases, the J end by 7 bases, with 8 bases between. CDR3 size: 11 residues. DNA of the CDR3: TGCAGCGTTTCCGGGGTCGGGGAGCTGTTTTTT. Encoded protein: CSVSGVGELFF.

With regard to this clone: This same CDR3 is encoded by further DNA sequences in the sample. The chain recombines TRBV28 with TRBJ1-1; D unclear. This CDR3 has 10 amino acids. From germline, CDR1 is MDHEN and CDR2 SYDVKM. The V end lost 9 bases, the J end lost 2 bases, and 4 bases lay between the germline ends. In DNA, the CDR3 is TGTGCCAGTAGAAACACTGAAGCTTTCTTT. Its translation: CASRNTEAFF.

V is TRBV2 and J is TRBJ2-7, with 8 bases lining up with TRBD2. This CDR3 has 14 residues. The germline V gene has CDR1 SNHLY and CDR2 FYNNEI. The V gene end was trimmed by 10 bases and the J gene end by 3 bases; junction bases not matched to a gene: 11. CDR3 DNA sequence: TGTGCCAACCCAAAGACTAGCGAGAGCTACGAGCAGTACTTC. Its translation: CANPKTSESYEQYF.

The chain couples TRBV6-5 to TRBJ2-1; TRBD2 aligns across 7 bases. Germline CDR1 is MNHEY and CDR2 is SVGAGI. CDR3 length: 14 amino acids. The trim removed 2 bases at V and 8 bases at J, leaving 6 bases unmatched. CDR3: CASSYGGVVDEQFF. The CDR3 nucleotides are TGTGCCAGCAGTTACGGGGGGGTCGTGGATGAGCAGTTCTTC.

The rearrangement uses TRBV6-1 and TRBJ2-7, with 10 nucleotides matching TRBD2. The CDR3 length is 15 residues. J lost 5 bases, V lost 6 bases, and 10 bases had no gene match. In germline, CDR1 is MNHNS, CDR2 SASEGT. DNA for the CDR3: TGTGCCAGCAGGAGCCTCACAGCGGGAGGGCACGAGCAGTACTTC. Protein: CASRSLTAGGHEQYF.

This rearrangement joins TRBV19 to TRBJ2-5; TRBD2 might be the D (7 bases). The CDR3 spans 13 residues. Germline-derived CDR1 and CDR2 are LNHDA and SQIVND (reference sequence). V was trimmed by 5 bases and J by 4 bases, leaving 11 bases between them. The CDR3 nucleotides are TGTGCCAGTAGTCCGGGGGGCCCAGAGACCCAGTACTTC. This gives the protein CASSPGGPETQYF.